Following are 5 T cell receptor beta chains from one sample sequenced in a study of beta chain features in type 1 diabetes. Whole-study findings and limits: TCRB CDR3s from Type 1 diabetes patients were moderately but significantly shorter in all four CD4+ subsets.

Sequencing targeted expressed TCRB transcripts, as all isolated RNA had been reverse transcribed. Sequencing used immunoSEQ multiplex PCR; TCRdb keeps in-frame clones, though not all of them. Of about 15,000 clones in the sample, around 63% were seen once. Their antigen targets remain unknown. Sample: Tregs from blood. The receptors here all came from a man between 25 and 39 years old with type 1 diabetes.

This clone was observed a handful of times. This chain joins TRBV19 and TRBJ1-2; 7 bases match TRBD1. The CDR3 spans 15 residues. V lost 4 bases, J lost 1 base, and 6 bases stayed unmatched. CDR1 is LNHDA and CDR2 is SQIVND in the germline V gene (reference sequence). The CDR3 spells CASSTGQRINYGYTF. In DNA form, the CDR3 reads TGTGCCAGTAGTACGGGACAGAGAATTAACTATGGCTACACCTTC.

This clone appeared once. The rearrangement links TRBV5-1 to TRBJ2-7; 13 nucleotides line up with TRBD2. V shed 4 bases and J 2 bases; nucleotides not matched to a gene: 9. The CDR3 is made up of 17 amino acids. CDR1 is SGHRS, CDR2 YFSETQ, per germline. The CDR3: CASSPRTSGGPTYEQYF. The CDR3 DNA reads TGCGCCAGCAGCCCTCGGACTAGCGGGGGCCCAACCTACGAGCAGTACTTC.

The chain combines TRBV13 with TRBJ1-2; a possible D gene is TRBD1 (5 bases). The germline V gene has CDR1 PRHDT and CDR2 FYEKMQ (reference sequence). V lost 0 bases and J lost 4, with 15 bases in between. This CDR3 region has 16 residues. The CDR3 region has the DNA TGTGCCAGCAGCTTAGGCAAAGGGGTATTTAGCTATGGCTACACCTTC. Translating gives CASSLGKGVFSYGYTF.

The V and J genes are TRBV28 and TRBJ1-1; 8 bases align to TRBD1. The germline CDR1 and CDR2 sequences are MDHEN and SYDVKM. V trimming: 5 bases; J trimming: 5 bases; junction bases outside the gene matches: 4. The length of the CDR3 is 13 residues. The CDR3 DNA sequence: TGTGCCAGCAGTCAGACAGGGGCGACTGAAGCTTTCTTT. Protein: CASSQTGATEAFF. The whole variable domain, remainder taken from reference TRBV28 and TRBJ1-1, is DVKVTQSSRYLVKRTGEKVFLECVQDMDHENMFWYRQDPGLGLRLIYFSYDVKMKEKGDIPEGYSVSREKKERFSLILESASTNQTSMYLCASSQTGATEAFFGQGTRLTVV.

V usage is TRBV11-1 and J usage is TRBJ2-5; 11 positions agree with TRBD2. In germline, CDR1 is SGHAT, CDR2 FQDESV (reference sequence). This CDR3 is 15 amino acids long. The V and J ends lost 5 bases and 4 bases, in that order; junction bases with no gene match: 6. CDR3 sequence (DNA): TGTGCCAGCAGCCGCGGGACTAGCGGACCAGAGACCCAGTACTTC. Protein sequence: CASSRGTSGPETQYF.